This T cell receptor beta chain came from a study of metastatic and nonmetastatic thyroid tumors (dated by TCRdb to 2018 to 2020). Background for the entire study: Repertoires from peripheral blood and from tumor or nodule tissue samples of malignant and benign thyroid patients were compared. Findings and caveats that apply to the study as a whole: In both blood and tumor samples, TCR beta diversity was reported to be significantly higher in malignant tumors than in benign nodules.

Spanning cysteine to phenylalanine, the CDR3 consists of 16 amino acids. The sequence is cut down to CDR3 DNA, 48 bases in frame from base 1. The germline V and J ends show losses of 5 bases and 3 bases respectively, and no gene match explains 7 bases of the junction. According to the germline V gene, CDR1 reads SGHVS and CDR2 reads FQNEAQ. Preparation of the library involved PCR. The sequencer was an Illumina HiSeq 4000. High-throughput sequencing was used to profile the TCR beta-chain CDR3 region of every patient. For the original study's pipeline: Drawing on CDR3 differences between clinicopathological groups, the researchers built a classifier meant to tell apart patients with distant-metastatic papillary thyroid cancer. The Shannon index was used to assess repertoire diversity, and the Morisita-Horn index was used to assess tumor-blood repertoire similarity. TCRdb reprocessed the public reads (quality trimming at Q25 with fastp, clone calling with MiXCR) and kept in-frame beta chains. The V and J calls and clone size come from TCRdb's table, not from the authors' own analysis. The sample table lists roughly 15,000 clones, about an eighth of them with a count of one. The top ten clones comprise more than 12% of the sample.

This clone was counted at least ten times. What antigen it recognizes has not been identified. No per-base quality is available; no much larger clone lies one base away. No patient had received any treatment before thyroid surgery. Using T-cell receptor beta sequencing, the researchers looked back retrospectively at clinical samples from patients, gathered between about 2011 and 2019. The chain is encoded by TRBV7-8 joined to TRBJ2-1, and 10 junction bases match TRBD2. Sample: blood. The sequence came from a female donor with papillary thyroid cancer or a benign thyroid nodule (not recorded which). Some clones in this sample may be carry-over from other donors' samples. The nucleotide sequence is TGTGCCAGCAGCCACCTAGCGGGAGTTCTCTACAATGAGCAGTTCTTC. Its translation reads: CASSHLAGVLYNEQFF. Joined to the reference TRBV7-8 and TRBJ2-1 proteins, this CDR3 gives the full variable domain: GAGVSQSPRYKVAKRGQDVALRCDPISGHVSLFWYQQALGQGPEFLTYFQNEAQLDKSGLPSDRFFAERPEGSVSTLKIQRTQQEDSAVYLCASSHLAGVLYNEQFFGPGTRLTVL.